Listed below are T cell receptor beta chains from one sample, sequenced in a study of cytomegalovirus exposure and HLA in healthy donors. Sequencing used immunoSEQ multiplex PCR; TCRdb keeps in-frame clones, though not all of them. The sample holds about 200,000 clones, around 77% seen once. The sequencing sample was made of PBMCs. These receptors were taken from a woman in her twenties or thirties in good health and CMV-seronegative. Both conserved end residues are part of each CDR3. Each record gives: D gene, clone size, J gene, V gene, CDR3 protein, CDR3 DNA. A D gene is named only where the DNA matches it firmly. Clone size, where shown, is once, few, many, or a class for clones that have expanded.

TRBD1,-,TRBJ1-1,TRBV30,CAWSVIGQGKAFF,TGTGCCTGGAGTGTGATAGGACAGGGAAAAGCTTTCTTT
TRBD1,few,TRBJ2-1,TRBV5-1,CASSYGQGNEQFF,TGCGCCAGCAGCTACGGACAGGGGAATGAGCAGTTCTTC
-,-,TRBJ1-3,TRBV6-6,CASSLQGSENTIYF,TGTGCCAGCAGTCTACAGGGTAGTGAAAACACCATATATTTT
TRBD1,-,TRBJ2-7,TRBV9,CASSAAGTGGHEQYF,TGTGCCAGCAGCGCCGCCGGGACAGGGGGTCACGAGCAGTACTTC
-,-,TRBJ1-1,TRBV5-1,CASSLGVPNTEAFF,TGCGCCAGCAGTTTAGGGGTGCCGAACACTGAAGCTTTCTTT
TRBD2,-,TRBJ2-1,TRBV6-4,CASSSSGGADEQFF,TGTGCCAGCAGTAGTAGCGGGGGGGCCGATGAGCAGTTCTTC
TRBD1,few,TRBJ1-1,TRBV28,CASSFQGATEAFF,TGTGCCAGCAGTTTCCAGGGGGCCACTGAAGCTTTCTTT
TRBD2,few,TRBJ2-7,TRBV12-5,CASGPAGGPGEQYF,TGTGCTAGTGGGCCAGCGGGGGGTCCGGGCGAGCAGTACTTC
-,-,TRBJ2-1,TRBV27,CASSLRDISYNEQFF,TGTGCCAGCAGTTTGAGGGATATCTCCTACAATGAGCAGTTCTTC
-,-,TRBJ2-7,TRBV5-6,CASSLGGNSYEQYF,TGTGCCAGCAGCTTGGGAGGGAACAGCTACGAGCAGTACTTC
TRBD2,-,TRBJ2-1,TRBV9,CASSASGNSYNEQFF,TGTGCCAGCAGCGCTAGCGGGAACTCCTACAATGAGCAGTTCTTC
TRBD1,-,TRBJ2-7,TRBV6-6,CASSPTASDRDRQYF,TGTGCCAGCAGCCCTACAGCCAGCGACAGGGACAGGCAGTACTTC
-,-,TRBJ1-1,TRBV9,CASSVSGVNTEAFF,TGTGCCAGCAGCGTATCGGGGGTGAACACTGAAGCTTTCTTT
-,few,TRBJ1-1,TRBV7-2,CASSLSQHYYTEAFF,TGTGCCAGCAGCTTATCACAGCATTACTACACTGAAGCTTTCTTT
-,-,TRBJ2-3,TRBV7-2,CASSIIGGTANTQYF,TGTGCCAGCAGCATCATAGGGGGGACAGCTAATACGCAGTATTTT
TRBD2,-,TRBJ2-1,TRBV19,CASSLTSGVSYNEQFF,TGTGCCAGTAGCCTAACCAGCGGGGTTTCCTACAATGAGCAGTTCTTC
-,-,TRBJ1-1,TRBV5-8,CASSFSRSEAFF,TGTGCCAGCAGCTTTTCACGGTCTGAAGCTTTCTTT
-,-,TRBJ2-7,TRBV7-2,CASSLGYQGSREQYF,TGTGCCAGCAGCTTGGGTTATCAGGGAAGTCGGGAGCAGTACTTC